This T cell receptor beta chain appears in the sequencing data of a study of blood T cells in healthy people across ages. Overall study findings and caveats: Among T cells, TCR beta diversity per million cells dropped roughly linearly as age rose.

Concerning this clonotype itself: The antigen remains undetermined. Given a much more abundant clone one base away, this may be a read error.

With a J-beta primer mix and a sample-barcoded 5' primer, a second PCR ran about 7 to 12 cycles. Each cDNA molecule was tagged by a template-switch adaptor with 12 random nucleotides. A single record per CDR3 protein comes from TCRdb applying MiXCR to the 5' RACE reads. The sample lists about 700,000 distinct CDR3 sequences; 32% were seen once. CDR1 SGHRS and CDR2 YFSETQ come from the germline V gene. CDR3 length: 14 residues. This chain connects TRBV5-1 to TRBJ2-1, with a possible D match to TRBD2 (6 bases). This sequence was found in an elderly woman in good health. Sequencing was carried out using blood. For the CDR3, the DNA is TGCGCCAGCAGCTTGGCCGGAGGGTACAGTGAGCGGTTCTTC. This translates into CASSLAGGYSERFF.